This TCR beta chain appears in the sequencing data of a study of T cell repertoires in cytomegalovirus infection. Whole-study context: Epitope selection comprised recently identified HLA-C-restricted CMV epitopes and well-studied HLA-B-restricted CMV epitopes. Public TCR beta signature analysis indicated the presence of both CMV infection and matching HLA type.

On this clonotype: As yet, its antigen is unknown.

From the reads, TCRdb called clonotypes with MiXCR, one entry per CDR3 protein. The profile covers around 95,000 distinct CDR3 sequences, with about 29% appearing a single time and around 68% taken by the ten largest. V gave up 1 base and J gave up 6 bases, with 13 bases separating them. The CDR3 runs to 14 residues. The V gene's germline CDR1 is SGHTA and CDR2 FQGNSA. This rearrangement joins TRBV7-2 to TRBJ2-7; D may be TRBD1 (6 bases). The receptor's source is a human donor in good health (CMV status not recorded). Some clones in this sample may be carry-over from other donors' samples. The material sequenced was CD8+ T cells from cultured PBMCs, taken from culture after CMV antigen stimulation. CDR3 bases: TGTGCCAGCAGCTTAGTGTCGTGGGGGCGCGAGCAGTACTTC. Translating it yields CASSLVSWGREQYF.